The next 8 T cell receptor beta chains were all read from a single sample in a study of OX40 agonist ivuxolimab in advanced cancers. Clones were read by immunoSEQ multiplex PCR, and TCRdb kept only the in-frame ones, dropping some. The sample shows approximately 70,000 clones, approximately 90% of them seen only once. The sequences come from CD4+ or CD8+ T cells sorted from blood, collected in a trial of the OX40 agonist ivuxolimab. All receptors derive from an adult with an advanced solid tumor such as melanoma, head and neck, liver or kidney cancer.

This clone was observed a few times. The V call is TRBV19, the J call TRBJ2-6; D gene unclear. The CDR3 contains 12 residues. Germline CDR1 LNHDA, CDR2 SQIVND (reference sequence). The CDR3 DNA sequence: TGTGCATCACAAAGTCGGGCCAACGTCCTGACTTTC. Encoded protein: CASQSRANVLTF.

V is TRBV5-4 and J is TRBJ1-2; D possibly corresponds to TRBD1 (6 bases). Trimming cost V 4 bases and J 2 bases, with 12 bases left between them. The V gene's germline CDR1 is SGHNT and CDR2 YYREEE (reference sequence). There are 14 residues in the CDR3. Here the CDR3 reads CASSSPQGNYGYTF. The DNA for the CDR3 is TGTGCCAGCAGCAGCCCACAGGGAAACTATGGCTACACCTTC.

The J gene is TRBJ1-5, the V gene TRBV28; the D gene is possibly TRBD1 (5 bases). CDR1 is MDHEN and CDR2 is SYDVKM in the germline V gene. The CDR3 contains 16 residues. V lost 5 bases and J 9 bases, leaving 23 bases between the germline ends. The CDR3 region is CASSPLTTGTDLPQHF. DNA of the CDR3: TGTGCCAGCAGTCCCTTAACGACGGGGACGGATTTGCCCCAGCATTTT. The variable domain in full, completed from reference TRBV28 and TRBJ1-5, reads DVKVTQSSRYLVKRTGEKVFLECVQDMDHENMFWYRQDPGLGLRLIYFSYDVKMKEKGDIPEGYSVSREKKERFSLILESASTNQTSMYLCASSPLTTGTDLPQHFGDGTRLSIL.

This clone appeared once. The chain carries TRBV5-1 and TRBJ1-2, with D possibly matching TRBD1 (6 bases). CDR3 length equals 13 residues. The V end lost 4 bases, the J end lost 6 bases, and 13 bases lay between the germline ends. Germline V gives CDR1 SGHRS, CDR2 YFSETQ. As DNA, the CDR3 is TGCGCCAGCAGCACCAGGGGTTCCAATGGCTACACCTTC. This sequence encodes CASSTRGSNGYTF.

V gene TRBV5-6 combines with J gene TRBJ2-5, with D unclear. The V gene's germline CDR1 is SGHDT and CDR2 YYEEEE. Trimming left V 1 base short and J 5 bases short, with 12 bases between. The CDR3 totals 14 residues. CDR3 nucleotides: TGTGCCAGCAGCTTGACGGTCCGTGGGGAGACCCAGTACTTC. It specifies CASSLTVRGETQYF.

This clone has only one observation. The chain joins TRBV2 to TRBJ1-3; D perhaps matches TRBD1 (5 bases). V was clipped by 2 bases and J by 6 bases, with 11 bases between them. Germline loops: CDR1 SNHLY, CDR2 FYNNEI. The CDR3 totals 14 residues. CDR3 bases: TGTGCCAGCAGTGAACCGGGGGATGTAAACACCATATATTTT. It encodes CASSEPGDVNTIYF. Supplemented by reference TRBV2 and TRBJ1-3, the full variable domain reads EPEVTQTPSHQVTQMGQEVILRCVPISNHLYFYWYRQILGQKVEFLVSFYNNEISEKSEIFDDQFSVERPDGSNFTLKIRSTKLEDSAMYFCASSEPGDVNTIYFGEGSWLTVV.

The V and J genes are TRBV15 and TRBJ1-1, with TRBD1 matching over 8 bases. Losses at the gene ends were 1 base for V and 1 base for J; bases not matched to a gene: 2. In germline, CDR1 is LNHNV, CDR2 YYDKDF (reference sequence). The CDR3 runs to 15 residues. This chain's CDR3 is CATSRAGQGNTEAFF. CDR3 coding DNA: TGTGCCACCAGCAGAGCCGGACAGGGGAACACTGAAGCTTTCTTT.

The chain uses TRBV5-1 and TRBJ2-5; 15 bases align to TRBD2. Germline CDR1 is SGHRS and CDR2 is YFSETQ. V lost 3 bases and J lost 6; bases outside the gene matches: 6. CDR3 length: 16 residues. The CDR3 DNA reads TGCGCCAGCAGCTCCGGGACTAGCGGGGGGCCACAGACCCAGTACTTC. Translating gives CASSSGTSGGPQTQYF.